Below are 21 T cell receptor beta chains sequenced from a single sample in a study of beta chain features in type 1 diabetes. Whole-study findings and limits: Moderate yet significant TCRB CDR3 shortening was seen in Type 1 diabetes patients in all four CD4+ subsets.

As every portion of the isolated RNA was reverse transcribed, the sequencing read expressed TCRB transcripts. Assay: immunoSEQ multiplex PCR; the TCRdb copy retains only in-frame clones and omits some. The sample gives 680,000 or so clones, roughly 13% of which show up once; 0.02% to 0.025% is in the top ten. No antigen is known for these receptors. Sequencing was carried out using naive CD4+ T cells from blood. The receptor source for this set is a man younger than 30 with type 1 diabetes.

This chain links TRBV29-1 with TRBJ1-2; 8 bases are a match to TRBD1. The CDR3 spans 18 residues. The ends lost 4 bases at V and 2 bases at J; junction bases unmatched: 18. The germline V gene encodes CDR1 SQVTM and CDR2 ANQGSEA. Here the CDR3 DNA reads TGCAGCGTTGTAACGTGGACAGGGATTGGAACGTCGAACTATGGCTACACCTTC. Residues: CSVVTWTGIGTSNYGYTF.

This clone has a handful of counts. J is TRBJ1-1 and V is TRBV5-1; no definite D call. The V gene's germline CDR1 is SGHRS and CDR2 YFSETQ. CDR3 length: 15 residues. V dropped 3 bases and J dropped 0 bases, with 12 bases sitting between them. The CDR3 nucleotides read TGCGCCAGCAGCTCAGACGGCGGGATGAACACTGAAGCTTTCTTT. Its translation: CASSSDGGMNTEAFF.

This clone was detected only a few times. The rearrangement links TRBV9 to TRBJ2-7; 14 positions match TRBD2. Germline loops: CDR1 SGDLS, CDR2 YYNGEE. This CDR3 has 15 amino acids. J was trimmed by 2 bases and V by 2 bases; bases with no gene match: 0. CDR3 in amino acids: CASSVGLAGAYEQYF. The CDR3 bases are TGTGCCAGCAGCGTGGGACTAGCGGGGGCCTACGAGCAGTACTTC.

This clone was seen more than once but under ten times. The rearrangement joins TRBV29-1 to TRBJ1-4; 9 bases are a match to TRBD1. This CDR3 is 12 amino acids long. V dropped 7 bases and J dropped 5; count of bases not matched to a gene: 2. The germline CDR1 and CDR2 sequences are SQVTM and ANQGSEA. The CDR3 sequence is CSGTGDNEKLFF. In DNA form, the CDR3 reads TGCAGCGGGACAGGGGACAATGAAAAACTGTTTTTT.

V and J are TRBV29-1 and TRBJ1-2, with 12 bases matching TRBD1. The CDR3 is 13 amino acids. Germline CDR1 reads SQVTM; CDR2 reads ANQGSEA. Trimming took 6 bases from V and 8 from J; bases not matched to a gene: 7. CDR3: CSVRDRGPRGYTF. Written as DNA, the CDR3 is TGCAGCGTGAGGGACAGGGGGCCGCGAGGCTACACCTTC.

This chain uses TRBV7-6 with TRBJ2-3, with 9 bases fitting TRBD2. With 5 bases clipped from V and 4 bases from J, the junction kept 10 bases outside the gene matches. CDR1 and CDR2 from the germline V gene are SGHVS and FNYEAQ. The CDR3 loop spans 16 amino acids. The DNA for the CDR3 is TGTGCCAGCAGCCTTCGACTAGCGGAGCGAGCAGATACGCAGTATTTT. This encodes CASSLRLAERADTQYF.

The sample holds a few counts of this clone. The V gene is TRBV7-9, the J gene TRBJ1-1, with D hard to call. The CDR3 runs to 14 residues. V was clipped by 5 bases and J by 0 bases, with 10 bases between them. The germline V gene encodes CDR1 SEHNR and CDR2 FQNEAQ (reference sequence). CDR3 nucleotide sequence: TGTGCCAGCAGCCCCGACCTCATGAACACTGAAGCTTTCTTT. Encoded protein: CASSPDLMNTEAFF.

J is TRBJ2-5 and V is TRBV5-6; no definite D call. V gave up 6 bases and J gave up 4 bases, with 10 bases separating them. CDR3 length: 12 amino acids. From germline, CDR1 is SGHDT and CDR2 YYEEEE. The CDR3 protein is CASTLSGETQYF. The CDR3 DNA sequence: TGTGCCAGCACCCTATCAGGAGAGACCCAGTACTTC.

This clone was observed a handful of times. The V call is TRBV7-9, the J call TRBJ1-5; no clear D gene. The germline CDR1 and CDR2 sequences are SEHNR and FQNEAQ (reference sequence). This CDR3 contains 14 residues. The ends were cut back, 5 bases at V and 0 bases at J, with 8 bases in the middle. CDR3 in amino acids: CASSPEISNQPQHF. For the CDR3, the DNA is TGTGCCAGCAGCCCCGAGATTAGCAATCAGCCCCAGCATTTT. The whole variable domain, filled in from reference TRBV7-9 and TRBJ1-5, reads DTGVSQNPRHKITKRGQNVTFRCDPISEHNRLYWYRQTLGQGPEFLTYFQNEAQLEKSRLLSDRFSAERPKGSFSTLEIQRTEQGDSAMYLCASSPEISNQPQHFGDGTRLSIL.

This clone was counted between two and nine times. The chain employs TRBV30 and TRBJ2-5; D might be TRBD1 (6 bases). V shed 4 bases and J shed 2 bases, with 17 bases lying between them. CDR3 size: 15 residues. Germline CDR1 GTSNPN, CDR2 SVGIG (reference sequence). Here the CDR3 DNA reads TGTGCCTGGATCCGTAGGGGGAGACCTCAAGAGACCCAGTACTTC. Its translation: CAWIRRGRPQETQYF.

In this sample, this clone turned up a few times. This rearrangement joins TRBV6-1 to TRBJ2-6; D possibly corresponds to TRBD2 (6 bases). Between the trimmed V and J ends, which lost 1 base and 2 bases, there was a span of 9 bases. The CDR3 is made up of 16 amino acids. Germline CDR1 MNHNS, CDR2 SASEGT. The CDR3 nucleotides are TGTGCCAGCAGTGAAGGCCGGGGGACTGGGGCCAACGTCCTGACTTTC. Protein: CASSEGRGTGANVLTF.

This clone occurred a few times. J is TRBJ1-1 and V is TRBV6-6; 7 bases line up with TRBD1. The germline gives CDR1 MNHNY, CDR2 SVGAGI (reference sequence). The trim removed 5 bases at V and 8 bases at J, leaving 8 bases unmatched. The CDR3 totals 13 residues. CDR3 coding DNA: TGTGCCAGCAGTGGTGAGGACAGGATCGAAGCTTTCTTT. It codes for CASSGEDRIEAFF.

The rearrangement joins TRBV2 to TRBJ2-3; TRBD2 agrees at 7 bases. CDR3 length: 13 amino acids. Per germline, CDR1 SNHLY and CDR2 FYNNEI. V was clipped by 7 bases and J by 5 bases; unmatched bases: 6. Here the CDR3 reads CASNGLEGDTQYF. The DNA of the CDR3 is TGTGCCAGCAACGGACTAGAGGGAGATACGCAGTATTTT. Supplemented by reference TRBV2 and TRBJ2-3, the full variable domain reads EPEVTQTPSHQVTQMGQEVILRCVPISNHLYFYWYRQILGQKVEFLVSFYNNEISEKSEIFDDQFSVERPDGSNFTLKIRSTKLEDSAMYFCASNGLEGDTQYFGPGTRLTVL.

Comments on this clone: One junction end disagrees with the germline gene, perhaps due to a read error. V is TRBV6-5 and J is TRBJ2-7; D is unclear. The germline gives CDR1 MNHEY, CDR2 SVGAGI. CDR3 length: 14 amino acids. CDR3 sequence reads: CASSHSESSYEQYF. In nucleotides, the CDR3 is TGTGCCAGCAGTCACTCAGAGAGCTCCTACGAGCAGTACTTC.

The chain links TRBV7-9 to TRBJ2-3; no definite D call. The CDR3 is 13 amino acids. Trimming cost V 5 bases and J 0 bases, with 6 bases left between them. Germline assignment: CDR1 SEHNR and CDR2 FQNEAQ (reference sequence). The CDR3 is CASSAPSTDTQYF. The CDR3 region has the DNA TGTGCCAGCAGCGCCCCTAGCACAGATACGCAGTATTTT.

This clone was seen only a few times. The chain combines TRBV5-1 with TRBJ2-6; D might be TRBD1 (5 bases). This CDR3 spans 15 amino acids. From germline, CDR1 is SGHRS and CDR2 YFSETQ. V lost 0 bases and J lost 2, with 6 bases in between. CDR3 in amino acids: CASSLARAGANVLTF. In nucleotides, the CDR3 is TGCGCCAGCAGCTTGGCCAGGGCTGGGGCCAACGTCCTGACTTTC.

The V call is TRBV5-1, the J call TRBJ2-7, with 8 bases matching TRBD2. The CDR3 is made up of 15 amino acids. V was clipped by 2 bases and J by 1 base; unmatched bases: 5. Germline CDR1 is SGHRS and CDR2 is YFSETQ. The CDR3 spells CASSFSGAVSYEQYF. CDR3 nucleotides: TGCGCCAGCAGCTTTAGCGGGGCCGTATCCTACGAGCAGTACTTC.

This clone has more than one count but fewer than ten. J is TRBJ2-2 and V is TRBV25-1, with TRBD1 identical over 9 bases. J gave up 0 bases and V 7 bases, and 6 bases lay outside the gene matches. Germline CDR1 MGHDK, CDR2 SYGVNS. This CDR3 is built from 16 residues. The CDR3 here is CASNEGQGSNTGELFF. CDR3 DNA sequence: TGTGCCAGCAACGAAGGACAGGGGTCGAACACCGGGGAGCTGTTTTTT.

The chain couples TRBV6-1 to TRBJ2-1, with D possibly TRBD2 on 7 matching bases. CDR1 MNHNS and CDR2 SASEGT come from the germline V gene. The germline V and J ends were trimmed by 4 bases and 6 bases, with 22 bases remaining between them. This CDR3 contains 17 residues. CDR3 region: CASSASPRGPGLNEQFF. The CDR3 DNA follows: TGTGCCAGCAGTGCCAGCCCGCGGGGGCCAGGACTCAATGAGCAGTTCTTC.

The chain joins TRBV7-9 to TRBJ2-7; TRBD1 matches 7 bases. The germline CDR1 and CDR2 sequences are SEHNR and FQNEAQ (reference sequence). Losses at the gene ends were 3 bases for V and 1 base for J; bases not matched to a gene: 6. This CDR3 has 15 residues. CDR3 DNA sequence: TGTGCCAGCAGCTTTGGGGACAGCCGATCCTACGAGCAGTACTTC. It specifies CASSFGDSRSYEQYF.

V is TRBV7-8 and J is TRBJ2-5, with 10 bases matching TRBD2. The CDR3 covers 16 residues. Germline CDR1 reads SGHVS; CDR2 reads FQNEAQ. With V trimmed by 2 bases and J by 0 bases, 3 bases remained unmatched. The CDR3 region has the DNA TGTGCCAGCAGCTTAAGTCTAGCGGGGGACCAAGAGACCCAGTACTTC. Translating gives CASSLSLAGDQETQYF.